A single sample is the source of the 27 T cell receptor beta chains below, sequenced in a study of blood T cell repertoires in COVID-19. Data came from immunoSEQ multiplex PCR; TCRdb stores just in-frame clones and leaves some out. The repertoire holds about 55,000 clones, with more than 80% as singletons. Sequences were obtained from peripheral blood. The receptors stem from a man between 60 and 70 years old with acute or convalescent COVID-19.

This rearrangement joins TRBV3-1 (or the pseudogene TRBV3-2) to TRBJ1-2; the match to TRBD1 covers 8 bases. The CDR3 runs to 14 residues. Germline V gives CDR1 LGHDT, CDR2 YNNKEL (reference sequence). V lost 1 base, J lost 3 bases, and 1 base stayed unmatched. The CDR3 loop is CASSQVDRDYGYTF. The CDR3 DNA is TGTGCCAGCAGCCAAGTGGACAGGGACTATGGCTACACCTTC.

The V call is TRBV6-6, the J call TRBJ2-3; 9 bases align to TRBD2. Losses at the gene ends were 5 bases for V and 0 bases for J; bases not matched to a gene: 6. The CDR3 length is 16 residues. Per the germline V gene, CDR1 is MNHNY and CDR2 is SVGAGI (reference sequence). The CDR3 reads CASSRLAGGSTDTQYF. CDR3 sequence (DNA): TGTGCCAGCAGTCGACTGGCGGGAGGGAGCACAGATACGCAGTATTTT.

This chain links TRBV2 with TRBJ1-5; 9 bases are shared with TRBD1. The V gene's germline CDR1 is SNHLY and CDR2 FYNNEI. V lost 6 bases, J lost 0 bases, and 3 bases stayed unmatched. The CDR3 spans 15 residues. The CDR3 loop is CASRRTGDSNQPQHF. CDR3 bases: TGTGCCAGCAGGAGGACAGGGGATAGCAATCAGCCCCAGCATTTT.

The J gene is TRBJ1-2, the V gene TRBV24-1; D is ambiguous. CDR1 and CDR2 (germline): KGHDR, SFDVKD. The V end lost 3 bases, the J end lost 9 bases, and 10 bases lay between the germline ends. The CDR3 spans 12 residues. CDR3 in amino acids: CATSDPGYSYTF. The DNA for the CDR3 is TGTGCCACCAGTGATCCCGGGTATAGCTACACCTTC.

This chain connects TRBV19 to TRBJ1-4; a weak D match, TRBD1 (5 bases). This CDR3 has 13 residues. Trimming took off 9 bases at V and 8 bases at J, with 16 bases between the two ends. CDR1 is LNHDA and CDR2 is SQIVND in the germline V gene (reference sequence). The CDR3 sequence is CASSEGLGEKLFF. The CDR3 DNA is TGTGCCAGCAGCGAGGGACTTGGAGAAAAACTGTTTTTT.

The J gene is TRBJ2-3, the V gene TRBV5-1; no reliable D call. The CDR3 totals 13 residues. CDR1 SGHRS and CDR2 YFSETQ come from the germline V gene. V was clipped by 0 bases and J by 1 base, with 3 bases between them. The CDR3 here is CASSLGGTDTQYF. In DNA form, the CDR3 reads TGCGCCAGCAGCTTGGGAGGCACAGATACGCAGTATTTT.

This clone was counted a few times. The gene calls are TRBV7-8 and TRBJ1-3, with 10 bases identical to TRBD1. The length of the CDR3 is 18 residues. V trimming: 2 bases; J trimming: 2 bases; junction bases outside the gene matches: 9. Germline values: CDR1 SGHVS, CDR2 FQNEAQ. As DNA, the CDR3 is TGTGCCAGCAGCTTACTCCGGGGACAGGGGAGGACTGGAAACACCATATATTTT. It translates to CASSLLRGQGRTGNTIYF.

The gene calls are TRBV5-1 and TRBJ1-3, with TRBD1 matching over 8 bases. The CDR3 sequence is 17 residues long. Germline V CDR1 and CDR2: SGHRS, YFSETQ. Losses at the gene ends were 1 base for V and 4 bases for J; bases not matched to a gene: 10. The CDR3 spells CASSLQGAQGMGNTIYF. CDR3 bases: TGCGCCAGCAGCTTGCAGGGGGCGCAGGGAATGGGAAACACCATATATTTT.

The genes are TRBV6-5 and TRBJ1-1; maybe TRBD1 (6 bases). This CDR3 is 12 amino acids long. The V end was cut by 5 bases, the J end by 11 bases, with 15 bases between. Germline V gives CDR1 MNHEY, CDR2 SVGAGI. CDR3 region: CASSKGHGRAFF. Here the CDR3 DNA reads TGTGCCAGCAGTAAGGGACACGGCCGTGCTTTCTTT.

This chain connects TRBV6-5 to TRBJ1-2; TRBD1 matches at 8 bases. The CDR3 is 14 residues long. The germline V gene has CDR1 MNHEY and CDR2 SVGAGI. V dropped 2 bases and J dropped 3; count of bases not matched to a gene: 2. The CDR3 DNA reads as TGTGCCAGCAGTTACCGGGGACAGGACTATGGCTACACCTTC. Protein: CASSYRGQDYGYTF.

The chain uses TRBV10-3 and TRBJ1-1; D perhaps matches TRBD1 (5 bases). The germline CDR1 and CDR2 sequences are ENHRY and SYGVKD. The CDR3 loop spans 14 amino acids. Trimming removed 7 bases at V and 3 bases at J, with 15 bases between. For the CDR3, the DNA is TGTGCCATCATGCCCCTCGGGGGGTACACTGAAGCTTTCTTT. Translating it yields CAIMPLGGYTEAFF.

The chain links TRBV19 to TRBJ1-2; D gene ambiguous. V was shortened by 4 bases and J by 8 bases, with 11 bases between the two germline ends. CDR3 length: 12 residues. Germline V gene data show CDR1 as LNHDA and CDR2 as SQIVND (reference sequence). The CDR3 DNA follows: TGTGCCAGTAGTACCCACAGTCTGGGCTACACCTTC. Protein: CASSTHSLGYTF.

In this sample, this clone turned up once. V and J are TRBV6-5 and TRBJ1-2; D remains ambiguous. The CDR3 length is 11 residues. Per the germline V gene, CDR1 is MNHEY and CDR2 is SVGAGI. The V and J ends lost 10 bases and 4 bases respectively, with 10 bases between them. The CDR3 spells CATRVFYGYTF. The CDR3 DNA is TGTGCCACCCGAGTATTCTATGGCTACACCTTC.

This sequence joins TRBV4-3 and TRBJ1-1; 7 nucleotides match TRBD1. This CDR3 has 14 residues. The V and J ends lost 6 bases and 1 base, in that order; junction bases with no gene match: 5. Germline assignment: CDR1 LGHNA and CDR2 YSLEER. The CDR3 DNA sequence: TGCGCCAGCAGACTACAGGGGCGGAACACTGAAGCTTTCTTT. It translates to CASRLQGRNTEAFF.

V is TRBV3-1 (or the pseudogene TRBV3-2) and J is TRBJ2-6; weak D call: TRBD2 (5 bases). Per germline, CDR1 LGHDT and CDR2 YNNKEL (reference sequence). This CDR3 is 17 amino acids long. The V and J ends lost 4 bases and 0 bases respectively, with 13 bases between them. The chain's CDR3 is CASSPAHGNSGANVLTF. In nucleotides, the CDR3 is TGTGCCAGCAGCCCCGCCCACGGGAACTCTGGGGCCAACGTCCTGACTTTC.

In nucleotides, the CDR3 is TGTGCCAGCAGCGTATCCAGCGGGGGAGCGTACAATGAGCAGTTCTTC. It is translated as CASSVSSGGAYNEQFF. This rearrangement joins TRBV9 to TRBJ2-1, with 8 bases matching TRBD2. Per the germline V gene, CDR1 is SGDLS and CDR2 is YYNGEE. The CDR3 has 16 amino acids. V lost 1 base to trimming and J lost 4 bases; unmatched junction nucleotides: 7. Looking up the rest from reference TRBV9 and TRBJ2-1 gives the full variable domain: DSGVTQTPKHLITATGQRVTLRCSPRSGDLSVYWYQQSLDQGLQFLIQYYNGEERAKGNILERFSAQQFPDLHSELNLSSLELGDSALYFCASSVSSGGAYNEQFFGPGTRLTVL.

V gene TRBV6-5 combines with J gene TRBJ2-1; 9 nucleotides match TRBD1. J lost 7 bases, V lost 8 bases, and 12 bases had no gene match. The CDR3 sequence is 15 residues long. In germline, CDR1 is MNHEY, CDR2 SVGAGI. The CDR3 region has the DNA TGTGCCAGCGGACGACCGGGACAGGGTTTAAATGAGCAGTTCTTC. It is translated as CASGRPGQGLNEQFF.

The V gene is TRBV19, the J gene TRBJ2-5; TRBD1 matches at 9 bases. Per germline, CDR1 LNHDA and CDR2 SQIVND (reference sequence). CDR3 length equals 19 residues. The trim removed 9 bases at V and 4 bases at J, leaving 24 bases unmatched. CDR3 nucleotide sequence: TGTGCCAGCAGTCTACTTTGGAGGGAACCGGGACAGGGTTTAGAGACCCAGTACTTC. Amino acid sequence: CASSLLWREPGQGLETQYF.

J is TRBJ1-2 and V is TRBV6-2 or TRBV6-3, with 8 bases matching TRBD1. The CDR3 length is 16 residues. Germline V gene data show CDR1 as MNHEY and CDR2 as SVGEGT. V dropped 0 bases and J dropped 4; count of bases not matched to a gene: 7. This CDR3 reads CASSYSLRDRTYGYTF. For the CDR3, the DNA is TGTGCCAGCAGTTACTCGCTAAGGGACAGGACCTATGGCTACACCTTC.

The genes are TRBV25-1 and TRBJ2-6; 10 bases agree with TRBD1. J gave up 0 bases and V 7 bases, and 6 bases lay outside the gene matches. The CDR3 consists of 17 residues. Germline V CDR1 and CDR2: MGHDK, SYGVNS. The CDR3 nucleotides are TGTGCCAGCACTTCCGACAGGGGGCTCTCTGGGGCCAACGTCCTGACTTTC. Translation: CASTSDRGLSGANVLTF.

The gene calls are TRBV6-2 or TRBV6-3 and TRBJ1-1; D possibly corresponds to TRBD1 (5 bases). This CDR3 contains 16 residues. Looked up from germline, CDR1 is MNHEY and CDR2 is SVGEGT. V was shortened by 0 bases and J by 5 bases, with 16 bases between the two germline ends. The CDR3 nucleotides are TGTGCCAGCAGTTACTCGAGAGGGAGGGGAAGAACTGAAGCTTTCTTT. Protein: CASSYSRGRGRTEAFF.

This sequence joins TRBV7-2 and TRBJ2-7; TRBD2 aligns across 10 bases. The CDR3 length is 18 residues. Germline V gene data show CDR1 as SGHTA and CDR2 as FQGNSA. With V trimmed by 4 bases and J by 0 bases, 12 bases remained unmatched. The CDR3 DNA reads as TGTGCCAGCAGCTCTCGGACTAGCGGAATCCTTAGCTCCTACGAGCAGTACTTC. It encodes CASSSRTSGILSSYEQYF. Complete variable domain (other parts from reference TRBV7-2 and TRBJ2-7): GAGVSQSPSNKVTEKGKDVELRCDPISGHTALYWYRQSLGQGLEFLIYFQGNSAPDKSGLPSDRFSAERTGGSVSTLTIQRTQQEDSAVYLCASSSRTSGILSSYEQYFGPGTRLTVT.

The CDR3 loop is CASSRSRGEFGYGYTF. The CDR3 coding sequence is TGCGCCAGCAGCCGCTCGCGGGGGGAGTTTGGGTATGGCTACACCTTC. The V and J genes are TRBV4-3 and TRBJ1-2; D possibly corresponds to TRBD1 (5 bases). CDR1 LGHNA and CDR2 YSLEER come from the germline V gene. V was cut by 4 bases and J by 5 bases, with 20 bases left in between. CDR3 size: 16 residues.

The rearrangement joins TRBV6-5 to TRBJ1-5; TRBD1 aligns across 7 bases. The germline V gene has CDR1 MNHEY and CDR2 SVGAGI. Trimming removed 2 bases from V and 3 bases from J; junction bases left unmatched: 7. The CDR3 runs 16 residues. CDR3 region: CASSYEGTVNNQPQHF. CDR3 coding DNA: TGTGCCAGCAGTTACGAAGGGACAGTCAACAATCAGCCCCAGCATTTT.

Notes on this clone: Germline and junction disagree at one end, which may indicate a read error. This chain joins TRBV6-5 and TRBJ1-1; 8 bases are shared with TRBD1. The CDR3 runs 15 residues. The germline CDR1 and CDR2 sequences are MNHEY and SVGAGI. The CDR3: CASTYNRGTGTEAFF. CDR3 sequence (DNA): TGTGCCAGCACTTACAACAGGGGGACGGGTACTGAAGCTTTCTTT.

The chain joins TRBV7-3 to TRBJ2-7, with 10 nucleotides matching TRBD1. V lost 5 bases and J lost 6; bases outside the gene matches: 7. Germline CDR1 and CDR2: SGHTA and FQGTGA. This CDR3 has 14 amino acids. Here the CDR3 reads CASSPDRGSSEQYF. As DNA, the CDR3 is TGTGCCAGCAGCCCGGACAGGGGGTCGTCCGAGCAGTACTTC. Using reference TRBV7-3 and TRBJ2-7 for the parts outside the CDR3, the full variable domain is GAGVSQTPSNKVTEKGKYVELRCDPISGHTALYWYRQSLGQGPEFLIYFQGTGAADDSGLPNDRFFAVRPEGSVSTLKIQRTERGDSAVYLCASSPDRGSSEQYFGPGTRLTVT.

The CDR3 region has the DNA TGTGCCAGCAGTCCCCGACAGAATAGCAATCAGCCCCAGCATTTT. It specifies CASSPRQNSNQPQHF. The chain carries TRBV6-2 or TRBV6-3 and TRBJ1-5, with D possibly being TRBD1 (5 bases). V was shortened by 5 bases and J by 0 bases, with 11 bases between the two germline ends. The CDR3 has 15 residues. Germline V gene data show CDR1 as MNHEY and CDR2 as SVGEGT.